There are many counts of the clone carrying this TCR beta chain. Its matching antigen is unknown. According to the study, TCR beta libraries were built with iRepertoire HTBI primers and CDR3-region Arm-PCR. TCRdb called the multiplex PCR reads again in MiXCR, with one record for every CDR3 protein. Among 300,000 to 350,000 distinct CDR3 sequences listed, around 20% were seen once. Germline-derived CDR1 and CDR2 are SNHLY and FYNNEI. Trimming removed 8 bases at V and 3 bases at J, with 7 bases between. CDR3 size: 11 residues. This sample is drawn from a study of regulatory T cells in long-lasting Graves disease. Study-wide results and caveats: Under persistent disease, TRBV28, TRBJ1-2 and TRBJ2-5 were used preferentially. Lower TCR diversity was seen in persistent Graves' patients than in newly diagnosed ones.

The sample's time point: persistent/refractory GD, antithyroid drugs over 5 years with positive TRAb. The TCR library was prepared using RNA isolated from PBMCs. American Thyroid Association guidelines defined how Graves' disease was diagnosed. The V call is TRBV2, the J call TRBJ2-5; D call uncertain. This sample comprised peripheral blood mononuclear cells (PBMCs), obtained when the disease was refractory, from a patient treated with antithyroid drugs. The TCR was taken from a female donor with Graves disease. DNA for the CDR3: TGTGCCAGCGAGGCGGAAGAGACCCAGTACTTC. Encoded protein: CASEAEETQYF. Variable domain in full (rest from reference TRBV2 and TRBJ2-5): EPEVTQTPSHQVTQMGQEVILRCVPISNHLYFYWYRQILGQKVEFLVSFYNNEISEKSEIFDDQFSVERPDGSNFTLKIRSTKLEDSAMYFCASEAEETQYFGPGTRLLVL.